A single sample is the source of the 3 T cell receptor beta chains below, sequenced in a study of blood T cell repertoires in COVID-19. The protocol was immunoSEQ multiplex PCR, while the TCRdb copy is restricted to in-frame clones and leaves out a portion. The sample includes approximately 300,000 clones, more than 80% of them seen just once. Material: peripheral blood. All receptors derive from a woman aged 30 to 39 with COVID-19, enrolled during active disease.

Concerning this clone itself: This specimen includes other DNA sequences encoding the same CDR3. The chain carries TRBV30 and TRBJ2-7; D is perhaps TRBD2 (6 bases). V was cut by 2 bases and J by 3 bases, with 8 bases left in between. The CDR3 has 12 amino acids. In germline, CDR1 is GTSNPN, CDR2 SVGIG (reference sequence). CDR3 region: CAWSTGGYEQYF. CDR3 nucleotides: TGTGCCTGGAGTACCGGGGGCTACGAGCAGTACTTC.

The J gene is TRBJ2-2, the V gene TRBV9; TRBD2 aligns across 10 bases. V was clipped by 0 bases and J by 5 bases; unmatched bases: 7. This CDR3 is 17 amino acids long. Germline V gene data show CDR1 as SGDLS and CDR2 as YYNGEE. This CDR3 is CASSVGLASGSTGELFF. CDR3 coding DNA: TGTGCCAGCAGCGTAGGGTTGGCTAGCGGGAGTACCGGGGAGCTGTTTTTT.

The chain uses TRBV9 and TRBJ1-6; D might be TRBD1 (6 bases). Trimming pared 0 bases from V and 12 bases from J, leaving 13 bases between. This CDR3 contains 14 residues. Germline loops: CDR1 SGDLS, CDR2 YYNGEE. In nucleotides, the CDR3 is TGTGCCAGCAGCGTAGATCAGACAGGTGGACCCCTCCACTTT. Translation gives CASSVDQTGGPLHF. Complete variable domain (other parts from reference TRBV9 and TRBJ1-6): DSGVTQTPKHLITATGQRVTLRCSPRSGDLSVYWYQQSLDQGLQFLIQYYNGEERAKGNILERFSAQQFPDLHSELNLSSLELGDSALYFCASSVDQTGGPLHFGNGTRLTVT.